What follows are 30 T cell receptor beta chains derived from one specimen sequenced in a study of cytotoxic CD8 clonotypes in ibrutinib-treated CLL (TCRdb year 2021). The library was generated by the immunoSEQ multiplex PCR assay. TCRdb provides this immuneACCESS table in a form limited to in-frame rearrangements. Some clones are lacking; in checked studies, under half of them reflect an unresolved V gene, and why the rest are absent is not known. Across this sample there are under 300,000 clones, with 76% seen only once. The ten largest make up about 5.8% of the sample. What the time point label conveys for this sample: progressive disease on ibrutinib. Here the sequenced sample was PBMCs, taken at disease progression, from a patient treated with ibrutinib. The origin of the receptors is a human donor with chronic lymphocytic leukemia.

This chain uses TRBV9 with TRBJ1-1, with D possibly matching TRBD1 (5 bases). V was pared by 0 bases and J by 8 bases, with 11 bases between. This CDR3 is built from 13 residues. CDR1 SGDLS and CDR2 YYNGEE come from the germline V gene. The CDR3: CASSVAGRREAFF. In DNA, the CDR3 is TGTGCCAGCAGCGTAGCAGGGAGGAGAGAAGCTTTCTTT.

With regard to this clone: Other DNA sequences from this sample encode an identical CDR3 as well. The chain recombines TRBV5-1 with TRBJ2-3; D call uncertain. V shed 4 bases and J shed 0 bases, with 3 bases lying between them. This CDR3 comprises 12 residues. Germline V gene sequence: CDR1 SGHRS, CDR2 YFSETQ. The chain's CDR3 is CASSLSTDTQYF. DNA for the CDR3: TGCGCCAGCAGCCTAAGCACAGATACGCAGTATTTT.

The chain carries TRBV19 and TRBJ1-1, with D uncertain. The V gene's germline CDR1 is LNHDA and CDR2 SQIVND (reference sequence). The CDR3 is 15 residues long. The ends were cut back, 5 bases at V and 1 base at J, with 14 bases in the middle. The CDR3 loop reads CASSHGWVGNTEAFF. CDR3 in DNA: TGTGCCAGTAGTCACGGATGGGTCGGGAACACTGAAGCTTTCTTT. Looking up the rest from reference TRBV19 and TRBJ1-1 gives the full variable domain: DGGITQSPKYLFRKEGQNVTLSCEQNLNHDAMYWYRQDPGQGLRLIYYSQIVNDFQKGDIAEGYSVSREKKESFPLTVTSAQKNPTAFYLCASSHGWVGNTEAFFGQGTRLTVV.

The V call is TRBV27, the J call TRBJ2-7; weak D call: TRBD1 (6 bases). V dropped 2 bases and J dropped 3 bases, with 11 bases sitting between them. The CDR3 consists of 14 residues. Germline-derived CDR1 and CDR2 are MNHEY and SMNVEV (reference sequence). In DNA form, the CDR3 reads TGTGCCAGCAGTTTAAGACAGGACAGCTACGAGCAGTACTTC. Translation: CASSLRQDSYEQYF.

Points on this clone: The same CDR3 is also encoded by other DNA sequences in this sample. The chain uses TRBV6-5 and TRBJ1-1; unclear D gene. Germline assignment: CDR1 MNHEY and CDR2 SVGAGI. CDR3 length: 12 residues. Trimming left V 2 bases short and J 5 bases short, with 6 bases between. CDR3 nucleotides: TGTGCCAGCAGTTACCTAGGTACTGAAGCTTTCTTT. Its protein product is CASSYLGTEAFF.

V is TRBV13 and J is TRBJ2-7; 13 bases are a match to TRBD2. V lost 4 bases to trimming and J lost 6 bases; unmatched junction nucleotides: 3. This CDR3 is 14 amino acids long. Germline V lookup: CDR1 PRHDT, CDR2 FYEKMQ (reference sequence). In DNA form, the CDR3 reads TGTGCCAGCAGCTCGGGACTAGCGGGAATCGAGCAGTACTTC. Translation: CASSSGLAGIEQYF.

This clone was seen a few times. The gene calls are TRBV7-2 and TRBJ2-7; D is uncertain. This CDR3 is built from 11 residues. Germline lookup yields CDR1 SGHTA and CDR2 FQGNSA. V lost 2 bases and J 7 bases, leaving 6 bases between the germline ends. The CDR3 loop is CASSLNVEQYF. CDR3 bases: TGTGCCAGCAGCTTAAACGTAGAGCAGTACTTC.

This chain joins TRBV15 and TRBJ1-1; 9 positions match TRBD1. The CDR3 extends over 16 amino acids. J was trimmed by 2 bases and V by 0 bases; bases with no gene match: 4. Germline V lookup: CDR1 LNHNV, CDR2 YYDKDF (reference sequence). The CDR3: CATSRDPTGGNTEAFF. CDR3 nucleotides: TGTGCCACCAGCAGAGATCCGACAGGGGGAAACACTGAAGCTTTCTTT.

The CDR3 nucleotides read TGTGCCATCAGTGGTGACGGCCTAGGGACAGATACGCAGTATTTT. This translates into CAISGDGLGTDTQYF. The rearrangement uses TRBV10-3 and TRBJ2-3; D gene uncertain. The CDR3 totals 15 residues. Trimming removed 4 bases from V and 3 bases from J, with 14 bases in between. CDR1 is ENHRY, CDR2 SYGVKD, per germline.

This rearrangement joins TRBV10-2 to TRBJ2-5; 11 bases agree with TRBD2. CDR1 is WSHSY and CDR2 is SAAADI in the germline V gene. The CDR3 spans 15 residues. J lost 5 bases, V lost 8 bases, and 10 bases had no gene match. DNA of the CDR3: TGCGCCAGCGGGCTAGCGGGAGGTGGCAGGGAGACCCAGTACTTC. Protein sequence: CASGLAGGGRETQYF.

The chain joins TRBV27 to TRBJ2-1, with 11 nucleotides matching TRBD2. Germline CDR1 and CDR2: MNHEY and SMNVEV (reference sequence). J was trimmed by 4 bases and V by 10 bases; bases with no gene match: 6. This CDR3 region has 14 residues. Here the CDR3 reads CATAGLAAYNEQFF. The DNA of the CDR3 is TGTGCCACCGCGGGACTAGCGGCTTACAATGAGCAGTTCTTC.

The V gene is TRBV20-1, the J gene TRBJ2-7, with D unresolved. CDR3 length: 11 residues. Germline-derived CDR1 and CDR2 are DFQATT and SNEGSKA (reference sequence). Trimming removed 2 bases from V and 6 bases from J, with 8 bases in between. CDR3 amino acids: CSARSPPEQYF. The CDR3 nucleotides are TGCAGTGCTAGATCCCCTCCCGAGCAGTACTTC.

J is TRBJ2-7 and V is TRBV11-3; possibly TRBD1 for D (6 bases). The germline gives CDR1 SGHNT, CDR2 YENEEA. V lost 11 bases, J lost 6 bases, and 20 bases lay in between. The CDR3 loop spans 13 amino acids. The CDR3, as DNA: TGTGCCTCAGCGTTGGCAGGGGACACCGAGCAGTACTTC. It codes for CASALAGDTEQYF.

The count of this clone is one. The chain uses TRBV28 and TRBJ2-1; TRBD1 or TRBD2 may be the D gene (6 bases each). This CDR3 contains 15 residues. Germline V lookup: CDR1 MDHEN, CDR2 SYDVKM. Trimming shortened V by 5 bases and J by 2 bases, and 13 bases separated the two germline ends. Here the CDR3 reads CASSGYGGAYNEQFF. The CDR3 coding sequence is TGTGCCAGCAGTGGGTACGGGGGCGCCTACAATGAGCAGTTCTTC.

The gene calls are TRBV29-1 and TRBJ1-1; D unclear. Trimming took 3 bases from V and 4 from J, leaving 12 bases between them. Per germline, CDR1 SQVTM and CDR2 ANQGSEA. This CDR3 contains 13 residues. Written as DNA, the CDR3 is TGCAGCGTTGACACCGGGGAGGCCACTGAAGCTTTCTTT. Its translation: CSVDTGEATEAFF.

This clone was detected a few times. The rearrangement uses TRBV29-1 and TRBJ2-7; D possibly corresponds to TRBD1 (6 bases). This CDR3 is built from 12 residues. The germline V gene encodes CDR1 SQVTM and CDR2 ANQGSEA. Trimming removed 7 bases from V and 0 bases from J, with 10 bases in between. As DNA, the CDR3 is TGCAGCGCCCGGGACAACTCCTACGAGCAGTACTTC. The encoded protein is CSARDNSYEQYF.

V gene TRBV7-9 combines with J gene TRBJ1-2; the match to TRBD1 covers 8 bases. V lost 6 bases to trimming and J lost 6 bases; unmatched junction nucleotides: 15. CDR1 is SEHNR and CDR2 is FQNEAQ in the germline V gene (reference sequence). The CDR3 sequence is 16 residues long. The CDR3 protein is CASSSSRQGMEDGYTF. CDR3 coding DNA: TGTGCCAGCAGTTCAAGCAGACAGGGGATGGAAGATGGCTACACCTTC.

The chain couples TRBV5-6 to TRBJ2-5; no definite D call. Germline CDR1 reads SGHDT; CDR2 reads YYEEEE. The V and J ends lost 2 bases and 6 bases respectively, with 14 bases between them. The CDR3 loop spans 14 amino acids. DNA of the CDR3: TGTGCCAGCAGCTTCCGGGCCCAACGGCAGACCCAGTACTTC. It translates to CASSFRAQRQTQYF.

V is TRBV9 and J is TRBJ2-1; 7 nucleotides match TRBD1. Germline V gene sequence: CDR1 SGDLS, CDR2 YYNGEE. The CDR3 covers 17 residues. With V trimmed by 0 bases and J by 4 bases, 10 bases remained unmatched. The CDR3 region is CASSVGAGTAFYNEQFF. The CDR3 DNA follows: TGTGCCAGCAGCGTAGGAGCCGGGACAGCGTTTTACAATGAGCAGTTCTTC.

J is TRBJ1-1 and V is TRBV19; unclear D gene. The CDR3 totals 11 residues. V lost 10 bases to trimming and J lost 8 bases, with 14 bases between them. From germline, CDR1 is LNHDA and CDR2 SQIVND (reference sequence). CDR3 DNA: TGTGCCACCCGTAAGCAGGCCGAAGCTTTCTTT. Residues: CATRKQAEAFF.

The rearrangement joins TRBV10-2 to TRBJ2-7, with D unclear. This CDR3 is built from 13 residues. The V end lost 6 bases, the J end lost 0 bases, and 9 bases lay between the germline ends. The V gene's germline CDR1 is WSHSY and CDR2 SAAADI. CDR3 in DNA: TGCGCCAGCAGGGCGGCGAGCTCCTACGAGCAGTACTTC. This translates into CASRAASSYEQYF.

J is TRBJ2-7 and V is TRBV27; 7 bases align to TRBD1. The CDR3 totals 14 residues. The trim removed 5 bases at V and 2 bases at J, leaving 6 bases unmatched. Germline V gene sequence: CDR1 MNHEY, CDR2 SMNVEV (reference sequence). The CDR3 DNA sequence: TGTGCCAGCAGTCCAGACCAGGGGGCCTACGAGCAGTACTTC. It specifies CASSPDQGAYEQYF.

The genes are TRBV5-8 and TRBJ2-2, with D perhaps given as TRBD1 or TRBD2 (5 bases each). Germline CDR1 and CDR2: SGHTS and YDEGEE. V gave up 3 bases and J gave up 2 bases, with 8 bases separating them. The CDR3 spans 14 residues. CDR3 loop: CASSYRTNTGELFF. DNA of the CDR3: TGTGCCAGCAGCTACAGGACTAACACCGGGGAGCTGTTTTTT. The full variable domain, rest sourced from reference TRBV5-8 and TRBJ2-2, is EAGVTQSPTHLIKTRGQQATLRCSPISGHTSVYWYQQALGLGLQFLLWYDEGEERNRGNFPPRFSGRQFPNYSSELNVNALELEDSALYLCASSYRTNTGELFFGEGSRLTVL.

The chain has TRBV19 and TRBJ2-3, with D perhaps TRBD1 or TRBD2 (5 bases each). Germline CDR1 and CDR2: LNHDA and SQIVND (reference sequence). The CDR3 has 12 amino acids. The ends were cut back, 11 bases at V and 5 bases at J, with 14 bases in the middle. CDR3: CAVWAGRDTQYF. CDR3 DNA sequence: TGTGCCGTTTGGGCAGGGAGAGATACGCAGTATTTT.

The rearrangement uses TRBV9 and TRBJ2-1; maybe TRBD2 (6 bases). Per germline, CDR1 SGDLS and CDR2 YYNGEE. CDR3 length: 16 amino acids. Trimming pared 3 bases from V and 0 bases from J, leaving 13 bases between. The CDR3, as DNA: TGTGCCAGCAGCGCCCCCCGGGGGAGCTCCTACAATGAGCAGTTCTTC. This codes for CASSAPRGSSYNEQFF.

The CDR3 DNA reads TGTGCCATCAGTGACCGGGCAGCTTACGAGCAGTACTTC. This gives the protein CAISDRAAYEQYF. V is TRBV10-3 and J is TRBJ2-7; D call uncertain. The V and J ends lost 3 bases and 4 bases respectively, with 10 bases between them. CDR1 ENHRY and CDR2 SYGVKD come from the germline V gene. The CDR3 runs 13 residues.

The genes are TRBV5-1 and TRBJ2-2; possibly TRBD2 for D (6 bases). There are 14 residues in the CDR3. The germline V and J ends were trimmed by 4 bases and 4 bases, with 11 bases remaining between them. In germline, CDR1 is SGHRS, CDR2 YFSETQ. CDR3 sequence: CASSALSGTGELFF. The CDR3 DNA follows: TGCGCCAGCAGCGCGCTTAGCGGCACCGGGGAGCTGTTTTTT. The entire variable domain, with the rest obtained from reference TRBV5-1 and TRBJ2-2, is as follows: KAGVTQTPRYLIKTRGQQVTLSCSPISGHRSVSWYQQTPGQGLQFLFEYFSETQRNKGNFPGRFSGRQFSNSRSEMNVSTLELGDSALYLCASSALSGTGELFFGEGSRLTVL.

The genes are TRBV7-2 and TRBJ2-5; 8 bases are a match to TRBD1. Trimming at V came to 4 bases and at J to 5 bases, leaving 9 bases not matched to a gene. CDR3 size: 15 residues. The germline V gene encodes CDR1 SGHTA and CDR2 FQGNSA. CDR3 coding DNA: TGTGCCAGCAGCTCACAAGACAGGGGATGGGAGACCCAGTACTTC. Encoded protein: CASSSQDRGWETQYF.

This chain joins TRBV7-2 and TRBJ2-3; D remains unclear. V lost 1 base to trimming and J lost 1 base, with 12 bases between them. The CDR3 is made up of 16 amino acids. Germline CDR1 SGHTA, CDR2 FQGNSA. CDR3 DNA: TGTGCCAGCAGCTTAGGGTCCCTGATGGGCACAGATACGCAGTATTTT. Translated, it gives CASSLGSLMGTDTQYF.

J is TRBJ2-1 and V is TRBV9; no clear D gene. Germline assignment: CDR1 SGDLS and CDR2 YYNGEE. The CDR3 extends over 12 amino acids. V dropped 0 bases and J dropped 7 bases, with 5 bases sitting between them. The CDR3: CASSVDRNEQFF. The CDR3 DNA reads as TGTGCCAGCAGCGTAGACCGAAATGAGCAGTTCTTC.